A single sample gave rise to the 24 T cell receptor beta chains below, sequenced in a study of cytomegalovirus exposure and HLA in healthy donors. PCR employed 60 Vbeta and 13 Jbeta primers. Sequencing was performed with immunoSEQ multiplex PCR; in TCRdb, only in-frame clones are kept and a portion is missing. The sample lists 120,000 to 150,000 clones; almost 85% were seen once. Material: PBMCs. These receptor sequences come from a man younger than 30 in good health and CMV-seropositive.

The J gene is TRBJ1-4, the V gene TRBV5-1, with 7 bases that match TRBD1. Losses at the gene ends were 3 bases for V and 8 bases for J; bases not matched to a gene: 7. In germline, CDR1 is SGHRS, CDR2 YFSETQ. This CDR3 comprises 14 residues. The CDR3 reads CASSSTGVREKLFF. In nucleotides, the CDR3 is TGCGCCAGCAGCTCTACAGGGGTTCGAGAAAAACTGTTTTTT.

The chain carries TRBV28 and TRBJ2-7; D is possibly TRBD1 (6 bases). V was shortened by 6 bases and J by 2 bases, with 11 bases between the two germline ends. CDR1 and CDR2 from the germline V gene are MDHEN and SYDVKM. The CDR3 is 13 residues long. The CDR3 sequence is CASSHPGAYEQYF. In DNA form, the CDR3 reads TGTGCCAGCAGCCACCCAGGGGCCTACGAGCAGTACTTC. The full variable domain, with the rest looked up from reference TRBV28 and TRBJ2-7, is DVKVTQSSRYLVKRTGEKVFLECVQDMDHENMFWYRQDPGLGLRLIYFSYDVKMKEKGDIPEGYSVSREKKERFSLILESASTNQTSMYLCASSHPGAYEQYFGPGTRLTVT.

This clone showed up just a few times. This chain connects TRBV4-2 to TRBJ1-1; D might be TRBD1 (6 bases). The CDR3 runs 14 residues. Between the trimmed V and J ends, which lost 4 bases and 3 bases, there was a span of 12 bases. Germline CDR1 is LGHNA and CDR2 is YNFKEQ. This CDR3 is CASSPTRGDTEAFF. The DNA for the CDR3 is TGTGCCAGCAGCCCAACCAGGGGCGACACTGAAGCTTTCTTT.

A few counts support this clone. V and J are TRBV9 and TRBJ2-3, with unresolved D. Germline V CDR1 and CDR2: SGDLS, YYNGEE. V was shortened by 0 bases and J by 3 bases, with 5 bases between the two germline ends. The CDR3 runs to 13 residues. The CDR3 region is CASSVGQTDTQYF. In DNA form, the CDR3 reads TGTGCCAGCAGCGTAGGGCAAACAGATACGCAGTATTTT. Supplemented by reference TRBV9 and TRBJ2-3, the full variable domain reads DSGVTQTPKHLITATGQRVTLRCSPRSGDLSVYWYQQSLDQGLQFLIQYYNGEERAKGNILERFSAQQFPDLHSELNLSSLELGDSALYFCASSVGQTDTQYFGPGTRLTVL.

The chain is built from TRBV5-1 and TRBJ2-7; 9 bases align to TRBD1. This CDR3 spans 14 amino acids. The junction had 7 bases not matched to a gene; V was cut back by 7 bases and J by 2 bases. Germline lookup yields CDR1 SGHRS and CDR2 YFSETQ. In DNA form, the CDR3 reads TGCGCCAGCCGAGGACAGGGGCGGACCTACGAGCAGTACTTC. The encoded protein is CASRGQGRTYEQYF.

The sample holds a few counts of this clone. The chain carries TRBV7-8 and TRBJ2-7; the match to TRBD1 covers 8 bases. The V gene end was trimmed by 8 bases and the J gene end by 4 bases; junction bases not matched to a gene: 7. The CDR3 spans 13 residues. Germline-derived CDR1 and CDR2 are SGHVS and FQNEAQ. In nucleotides, the CDR3 is TGTGCCAGCGGACAGGGCGGTTATTACGAGCAGTACTTC. Translation gives CASGQGGYYEQYF.

A remark on this clone: One junction end does not reproduce the germline sequence, and a read error may be involved. The chain links TRBV7-7 to TRBJ1-2; a possible D gene is TRBD1 (5 bases). CDR3 size: 16 residues. CDR1 is SSHAT, CDR2 FNYEAQ, per germline (reference sequence). The CDR3 region has the DNA TGTGCTAGCAGCTTAGCTAGCCAGAGGGCCACCCCGGGGACTCCCTTC. This gives the protein CASSLASQRATPGTPF.

This rearrangement joins TRBV21-1 to TRBJ1-5; the table's D call TRBD1 went unverified against the DNA. TRBV21-1 is described as a pseudogene. This CDR3 is 17 amino acids long. CDR3 amino acids: CASSKVGGAHSNQPQHF. CDR3 in DNA: TGTGCCAGCAGCAAAGTGGGTGGGGCACACAGCAATCAGCCCCAGCATTTT.

This clone was seen only once. One end of the junction varies from germline; a read error may be responsible. The CDR3 is CACSSGTGETQYF. The CDR3 DNA reads as TGTGCCTGCAGTTCGGGGACAGGGGAGACCCAGTACTTC. The rearrangement joins TRBV6-6 to TRBJ2-5; 9 bases are a match to TRBD1. The CDR3 runs to 13 residues. CDR1 and CDR2 from the germline V gene are MNHNY and SVGAGI (reference sequence).

CDR3 in amino acids: CASSSRLAGDNEQFF. The CDR3 nucleotides are TGCGCCAGCAGCTCCCGACTAGCGGGAGACAATGAGCAGTTCTTC. This rearrangement joins TRBV5-1 to TRBJ2-1, with 12 bases matching TRBD2. CDR3 size: 15 residues. V trimming: 3 bases; J trimming: 5 bases; junction bases outside the gene matches: 3. CDR1 and CDR2 (germline): SGHRS, YFSETQ. The full variable domain, rest sourced from reference TRBV5-1 and TRBJ2-1, is KAGVTQTPRYLIKTRGQQVTLSCSPISGHRSVSWYQQTPGQGLQFLFEYFSETQRNKGNFPGRFSGRQFSNSRSEMNVSTLELGDSALYLCASSSRLAGDNEQFFGPGTRLTVL.

The chain is built from TRBV6-1 and TRBJ2-3, with TRBD2 matching 8 bases. The CDR3 extends over 15 amino acids. V shed 11 bases and J 3 bases; nucleotides not matched to a gene: 13. The germline gives CDR1 MNHNS, CDR2 SASEGT. The CDR3 loop reads CAADPGTSLTDTQYF. Here the CDR3 DNA reads TGTGCCGCCGATCCCGGGACTAGTTTGACAGATACGCAGTATTTT.

The gene calls are TRBV28 and TRBJ2-1; 9 bases are shared with TRBD2. With V trimmed by 2 bases and J by 3 bases, 5 bases remained unmatched. Per germline, CDR1 MDHEN and CDR2 SYDVKM. This CDR3 contains 16 residues. CDR3: CASSLRREGYYNEQFF. CDR3 DNA: TGTGCCAGCAGTTTAAGGCGGGAGGGCTACTACAATGAGCAGTTCTTC.

V is TRBV27 and J is TRBJ2-1, with 10 positions matching TRBD1. Per germline, CDR1 MNHEY and CDR2 SMNVEV (reference sequence). Trimming removed 3 bases from V and 2 bases from J; junction bases left unmatched: 10. The CDR3 runs to 18 residues. This chain's CDR3 is CASSFSPSGTGAYNEQFF. The CDR3 coding sequence is TGTGCCAGCAGTTTCTCCCCCAGCGGGACAGGGGCCTACAATGAGCAGTTCTTC.

V usage is TRBV7-9 and J usage is TRBJ2-1, with 13 nucleotides matching TRBD2. Germline CDR1 is SEHNR and CDR2 is FQNEAQ (reference sequence). V shed 5 bases and J 7 bases; nucleotides not matched to a gene: 5. The CDR3 runs to 15 residues. The CDR3, as DNA: TGTGCCAGCAGCACCCTACTAGCGGGAGGGAATGAGCAGTTCTTC. Protein: CASSTLLAGGNEQFF.

This chain uses TRBV10-3 with TRBJ1-1, with D maybe TRBD1 (5 bases). Germline V gives CDR1 ENHRY, CDR2 SYGVKD. V gave up 4 bases and J gave up 3 bases, with 15 bases separating them. The CDR3 sequence is 15 residues long. The CDR3 loop reads CAISAQTGFYTEAFF. In DNA, the CDR3 is TGTGCCATCAGTGCACAAACAGGTTTTTACACTGAAGCTTTCTTT.

J is TRBJ2-7 and V is TRBV28; 8 nucleotides align to TRBD1. The CDR3 has 14 amino acids. Germline loops: CDR1 MDHEN, CDR2 SYDVKM. Trimming took 6 bases from V and 4 from J; bases not matched to a gene: 8. This CDR3 reads CASSTGTGKYEQYF. In DNA form, the CDR3 reads TGTGCCAGCAGCACCGGGACAGGTAAATACGAGCAGTACTTC.

This chain links TRBV5-1 with TRBJ1-2; possible D gene TRBD1, 6 bases. This CDR3 has 14 residues. V lost 3 bases and J 4 bases, leaving 13 bases between the germline ends. In germline, CDR1 is SGHRS, CDR2 YFSETQ. The CDR3 protein is CASSYSGGAYGYTF. CDR3 in DNA: TGCGCCAGCAGCTACTCCGGGGGGGCCTATGGCTACACCTTC. Supplemented by reference TRBV5-1 and TRBJ1-2, the full variable domain reads KAGVTQTPRYLIKTRGQQVTLSCSPISGHRSVSWYQQTPGQGLQFLFEYFSETQRNKGNFPGRFSGRQFSNSRSEMNVSTLELGDSALYLCASSYSGGAYGYTFGSGTRLTVV.

This chain connects TRBV6-5 to TRBJ2-7; D may be TRBD2 (6 bases). The germline CDR1 and CDR2 sequences are MNHEY and SVGAGI. Trimming removed 4 bases from V and 5 bases from J, with 12 bases in between. The CDR3 runs to 13 residues. The DNA for the CDR3 is TGTGCCAGCAGTTCGATAGCGGTCCACGAGCAGTACTTC. Translated: CASSSIAVHEQYF.

V gene TRBV7-3 combines with J gene TRBJ2-3, with 9 nucleotides matching TRBD1. In germline, CDR1 is SGHTA, CDR2 FQGTGA. V shed 6 bases, J shed 4 bases, and the junction held 11 bases outside the gene matches. This CDR3 comprises 16 residues. The CDR3 here is CASRIPGQGSPDTQYF. CDR3 nucleotides: TGTGCCAGCAGGATTCCGGGACAGGGATCACCAGATACGCAGTATTTT.

The chain recombines TRBV28 with TRBJ1-4; 8 bases map to TRBD1. CDR3 size: 14 residues. The germline CDR1 and CDR2 sequences are MDHEN and SYDVKM. V lost 3 bases to trimming and J lost 13 bases; unmatched junction nucleotides: 10. CDR3 amino acids: CASSFRGQGPRLFF. CDR3 nucleotides: TGTGCCAGCAGTTTTCGAGGACAGGGTCCCCGACTGTTTTTT.

The chain uses TRBV4-2 and TRBJ2-3; TRBD2 matches at 7 bases. Looked up from germline, CDR1 is LGHNA and CDR2 is YNFKEQ. The CDR3 spans 16 residues. In DNA form, the CDR3 reads TGTGCAACCTCTTACGAGGGAGGGCGGGGGAGAGATACGCAGTATTTT. It specifies CATSYEGGRGRDTQYF.

This clone was picked up one time. The chain has TRBV6-5 and TRBJ1-1, with D tentatively TRBD1 (5 bases). The V end lost 6 bases, the J end lost 6 bases, and 20 bases lay between the germline ends. Germline CDR1 MNHEY, CDR2 SVGAGI. The CDR3 sequence is 15 residues long. This CDR3 is CASSYRSSGGAEAFF. The CDR3 DNA follows: TGTGCCAGCAGCTACAGGTCATCGGGGGGGGCTGAAGCTTTCTTT.

The chain uses TRBV6-4 and TRBJ2-1; 10 nucleotides line up with TRBD1. V shed 5 bases, J shed 8 bases, and the junction held 6 bases outside the gene matches. CDR3 length: 14 amino acids. Germline lookup yields CDR1 MRHNA and CDR2 SNTAGT. CDR3 region: CASSYLGQGYEQFF. The CDR3 DNA reads as TGTGCCAGCAGTTACTTGGGACAGGGGTATGAGCAGTTCTTC.

The chain recombines TRBV29-1 with TRBJ2-1, with D uncertain. CDR3 length equals 16 residues. Trimming left V 0 bases short and J 0 bases short, with 12 bases between. Germline V gives CDR1 SQVTM, CDR2 ANQGSEA. This CDR3 is CSVEERLEPSYNEQFF. CDR3 nucleotide sequence: TGCAGCGTTGAAGAGAGGTTAGAGCCCTCCTACAATGAGCAGTTCTTC.